This TCR beta chain derives from a study of early T cells in non-severe SARS-CoV-2 infection. Separate cDNA molecules each had unique molecular identifiers attached to them. One entry per CDR3 protein results from TCRdb running MiXCR on the 5' RACE reads. This sample has tens of thousands of distinct CDR3 sequences; approximately 10% occur once, and the top ten carry 9% to 15%. Regarding this clonotype: Its antigen is not known.

General study results and limits: A preference for anti-spike CD8 responses marked VDJdb matching, which missed private and CD4 specificities.

Germline-derived CDR1 and CDR2 are SGDLS and YYNGEE. V lost 4 bases, J lost 7 bases, and 4 bases stayed unmatched. The CDR3 has 14 residues. The chain carries TRBV9 and TRBJ2-1; the match to TRBD2 covers 11 bases. The source material was whole blood. This sequence originates from an adult who was a healthcare worker with PCR-confirmed SARS-CoV-2 infection or an uninfected control (not recorded which). The CDR3 loop is CASSILAGDNEQFF. The CDR3 DNA follows: TGTGCCAGCAGCATACTAGCGGGGGATAATGAGCAGTTCTTC.